The T cell receptor beta chain under discussion was sequenced for a study of a mutant IDH1 vaccine in newly diagnosed glioma. Overall study context: Vaccination followed radiotherapy alone by 4-6 weeks, or accompanied temozolomide cycles. Visit V12 was conducted at week 35 as the safety follow-up. Visit V13 came later, at week 47. Regarding the study as a whole: Induction of immune responses by the vaccine occurred in about 93% of patients.

Only in-frame clones appear in the TCRdb table, and some are missing; sequencing was by immunoSEQ multiplex PCR. In the table there are about 64,000 clones, 65% to 75% of which are singletons. Time point: week 35, safety follow-up. Every vaccine dose comprised 300 ug of mutant IDH1 20-mer peptide plus topical imiquimod. Donors' newly diagnosed IDH1-mutant WHO grade 3 or 4 astrocytomas lacked nuclear ATRX. This clone showed up just once. Its antigen remains unidentified. The TCR sequence derives from a man aged 50-59 years with glioma. The specimen was PBMCs, collected from a glioma patient whose treatment included an IDH1 peptide vaccine.

In nucleotides, the CDR3 is TGTGCCATCAGTGAGTCGAAGGCAGGTCAGCCCCAGCATTTT. Amino acid sequence: CAISESKAGQPQHF. The rearrangement uses TRBV10-3 and TRBJ1-5, with unresolved D. Germline values: CDR1 ENHRY, CDR2 SYGVKD. CDR3 length equals 14 residues. Trimming pared 0 bases from V and 6 bases from J, leaving 9 bases between.